This T cell receptor beta chain was recorded in a study of shared clonotypes between healthy human individuals. Turning to the study itself: A couple of women and three men aged 18 to 49 made up the donors.

Sequenced by immunoSEQ multiplex PCR; TCRdb stores in-frame clones only, minus some. The sample records roughly 2.5 million clones, 90% to 95% being singletons. This CDR3 region has 16 residues. From germline, CDR1 is MNHEY and CDR2 SMNVEV (reference sequence). V was shortened by 0 bases and J by 5 bases, with 16 bases between the two germline ends. The chain employs TRBV27 and TRBJ1-1, with D tentatively TRBD1 (5 bases). The sequencing input was naive CD4+ T cells sorted from blood. Subset specified: CD45RA+ positively selected. The origin of this receptor is a man between 18 and 29 years old in good health. The CDR3 DNA reads TGTGCCAGCAGTTTATCTGGGAGCAGGGCTTCTACTGAAGCTTTCTTT. Encoded protein: CASSLSGSRASTEAFF.